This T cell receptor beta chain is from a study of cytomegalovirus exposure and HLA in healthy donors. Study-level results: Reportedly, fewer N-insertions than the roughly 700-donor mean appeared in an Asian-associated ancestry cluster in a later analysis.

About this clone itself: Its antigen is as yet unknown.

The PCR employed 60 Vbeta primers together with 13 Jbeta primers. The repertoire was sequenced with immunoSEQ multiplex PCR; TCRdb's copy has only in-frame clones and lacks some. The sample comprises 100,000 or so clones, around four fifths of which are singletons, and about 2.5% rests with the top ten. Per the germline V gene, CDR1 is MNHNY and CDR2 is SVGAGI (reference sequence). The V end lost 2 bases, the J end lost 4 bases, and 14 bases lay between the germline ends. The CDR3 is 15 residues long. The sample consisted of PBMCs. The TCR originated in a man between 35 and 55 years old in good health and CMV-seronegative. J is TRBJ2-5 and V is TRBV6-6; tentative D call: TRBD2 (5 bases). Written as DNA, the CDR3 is TGTGCCAGCAGTTACAACACCTACGGAGGAGAGACCCAGTACTTC. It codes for CASSYNTYGGETQYF.